This T cell receptor beta chain was profiled in a study of CD8 T cells in ankylosing spondylitis. This clonotype was seen repeatedly, ten times or more. The V end was cut by 3 bases, the J end by 4 bases, with 15 bases between. This CDR3 is built from 16 residues. Looked up from germline, CDR1 is LGHNA and CDR2 is YNFKEQ. MiXCR, run by TCRdb on the 5' RACE reads, gives a single entry per CDR3 protein. The sample shows roughly 100,000 distinct CDR3 sequences, roughly 8.7% of them seen only once. Specimen: blood, either unsorted or a sorted T cell fraction (not recorded which). The receptor comes from a male donor with ankylosing spondylitis or in good health (not recorded which). The chain recombines TRBV4-2 with TRBJ2-2; D is perhaps TRBD1 (6 bases). CDR3 in DNA: TGTGCCAGCAGCCAGGAAACAGGGCTGGCCACCGGGGAGCTGTTTTTT. This gives the protein CASSQETGLATGELFF.